The 29 T cell receptor beta chains reported below all come from one sample, sequenced in a study of beta chain features in type 1 diabetes (dated by TCRdb to the late 2010s). The library was made by the immunoSEQ multiplex PCR assay. All of the isolated RNA was reverse transcribed with the High Capacity cDNA Reverse Transcription Kit, so expressed TCRB transcripts were sequenced. TCRdb obtained this table from immuneACCESS and retained in-frame rearrangements with V and J assigned. These tables miss some clones; where compared with another copy, unresolved V genes account for less than half of the shortfall, and the remainder is unexplained. The sample table holds hundreds of thousands of clones, of which 13% to 15% were seen once. The ten largest clones add up to roughly 6.7% of the sample. The sample comprised central memory CD4+ T cells from blood. These receptors were collected from a man younger than 45 in good health.

V and J are TRBV19 and TRBJ2-1; no reliable D call. Looked up from germline, CDR1 is LNHDA and CDR2 is SQIVND (reference sequence). This CDR3 is 14 amino acids long. The V gene lost 2 bases and the J gene lost 9 bases, with 14 bases spanning the gap. CDR3 in amino acids: CASSIKAAGGEQFF. CDR3 in DNA: TGTGCCAGTAGTATAAAGGCAGCAGGCGGTGAGCAGTTCTTC.

The rearrangement joins TRBV6-6 to TRBJ2-3, with D possibly called TRBD1 or TRBD2 (6 bases each). This CDR3 spans 15 amino acids. CDR1 MNHNY and CDR2 SVGAGI come from the germline V gene (reference sequence). Trimming removed 2 bases from V and 4 bases from J, with 13 bases in between. The CDR3: CASSYVRGQADTQYF. DNA for the CDR3: TGTGCCAGCAGTTACGTCCGGGGGCAGGCAGATACGCAGTATTTT.

In this sample, this clone turned up a few times. The chain links TRBV11-3 to TRBJ1-3, with 8 nucleotides matching TRBD1. The length of the CDR3 is 14 residues. The germline CDR1 and CDR2 sequences are SGHNT and YENEEA. Germline trimming cut 5 bases from V and 3 bases from J; bases unmatched to any gene: 3. The DNA for the CDR3 is TGTGCCAGCAGCCCGACAGGGGTTGGAAACACCATATATTTT. As protein: CASSPTGVGNTIYF. The variable domain in full, with the rest retrieved from reference TRBV11-3 and TRBJ1-3, is EAGVVQSPRYKIIEKKQPVAFWCNPISGHNTLYWYLQNLGQGPELLIRYENEEAVDDSQLPKDRFSAERLKGVDSTLKIQPAELGDSAVYLCASSPTGVGNTIYFGEGSWLTVV.

The chain combines TRBV6-5 with TRBJ2-6; the D gene is possibly TRBD1 (5 bases). The germline V gene has CDR1 MNHEY and CDR2 SVGAGI. Trimming took off 4 bases at V and 2 bases at J, with 12 bases between the two ends. The CDR3 contains 16 residues. Written as DNA, the CDR3 is TGTGCCAGCAGTTGGCAGGGTGGGGCTGGGGCCAACGTCCTGACTTTC. This translates into CASSWQGGAGANVLTF.

This clone was detected only a few times. J is TRBJ2-4 and V is TRBV4-3, with D uncertain. The CDR3 extends over 13 amino acids. Germline CDR1 and CDR2: LGHNA and YSLEER. The V gene lost 1 base and the J gene lost 3 bases, with 4 bases spanning the gap. The CDR3 loop is CASSQVDKNIQYF. Here the CDR3 DNA reads TGCGCCAGCAGCCAAGTTGACAAAAACATTCAGTACTTC.

This clone turned up a few times. The rearrangement uses TRBV6-5 and TRBJ2-7, with D unresolved. Trimming cost V 7 bases and J 2 bases, with 18 bases left between them. CDR3 length: 15 residues. CDR1 is MNHEY, CDR2 SVGAGI, per germline. CDR3 DNA: TGTGCCAGCAATCCTTCTCCTTCTTCGGCCTACGAGCAGTACTTC. Protein sequence: CASNPSPSSAYEQYF.

The table lists this clone with a few counts. The chain combines TRBV11-1 with TRBJ1-2; D might be TRBD1 (5 bases). In germline, CDR1 is SGHAT, CDR2 FQDESV (reference sequence). The CDR3 extends over 15 amino acids. With 6 bases removed from V and 0 bases from J, the gap between germline ends came to 14 bases. The CDR3 nucleotides read TGTGCCAGCAGTCTCCAGGGAGGTCCTAACTATGGCTACACCTTC. Its translation is CASSLQGGPNYGYTF. The full variable domain, with the rest looked up from reference TRBV11-1 and TRBJ1-2, is EAEVAQSPRYKITEKSQAVAFWCDPISGHATLYWYRQILGQGPELLVQFQDESVVDDSQLPKDRFSAERLKGVDSTLKIQPAELGDSAMYLCASSLQGGPNYGYTFGSGTRLTVV.

This clone was counted a few times. The gene calls are TRBV5-4 and TRBJ1-1; no definite D call. From germline, CDR1 is SGHNT and CDR2 YYREEE (reference sequence). Trimming cost V 0 bases and J 3 bases, with 6 bases left between them. This CDR3 has 13 residues. CDR3 DNA: TGTGCCAGCAGCTTGGGGGTGGACACTGAAGCTTTCTTT. Translated, it gives CASSLGVDTEAFF.

The chain recombines TRBV28 with TRBJ2-7, with D perhaps TRBD2 (5 bases). V dropped 2 bases and J dropped 3 bases, with 20 bases sitting between them. Germline CDR1 and CDR2: MDHEN and SYDVKM. The CDR3 consists of 17 residues. The CDR3 nucleotides are TGTGCCAGCAGTTTAGTCCGGCGGAGCGGAGTGAACTACGAGCAGTACGTC. It specifies CASSLVRRSGVNYEQYV.

The sample holds a few counts of this clone. The J gene is TRBJ1-2, the V gene TRBV6-6, with TRBD1 matching 8 bases. Germline trimming cut 5 bases from V and 3 bases from J; bases unmatched to any gene: 5. This CDR3 has 14 residues. The germline V gene encodes CDR1 MNHNY and CDR2 SVGAGI (reference sequence). The CDR3 region is CASSSRTGHYGYTF. CDR3 DNA sequence: TGTGCCAGCAGTAGCCGGACAGGGCACTATGGCTACACCTTC.

This clone was seen more than once but under ten times. The same CDR3 can be traced to other DNA sequences in this sample. This sequence joins TRBV9 and TRBJ2-2; D is possibly TRBD2 (6 bases). CDR3 size: 15 residues. Germline V gene sequence: CDR1 SGDLS, CDR2 YYNGEE. V was clipped by 3 bases and J by 2 bases, with 11 bases between them. The CDR3 DNA follows: TGTGCCAGCAGCGCCGGGACTGGAAACACCGGGGAGCTGTTTTTT. As protein: CASSAGTGNTGELFF.

Only a few counts were recorded for this clone. The J gene is TRBJ1-6, the V gene TRBV4-2; possible D gene TRBD1, 5 bases. CDR3 length: 14 amino acids. Per germline, CDR1 LGHNA and CDR2 YNFKEQ. V was cut by 6 bases and J by 7 bases, with 13 bases left in between. Here the CDR3 DNA reads TGTGCCAGCAGTCGGGGACCCGAAAATTCACCCCTCCACTTT. Its protein product is CASSRGPENSPLHF.

Only a few counts were recorded for this clone. The chain uses TRBV10-3 and TRBJ2-1, with 7 bases lining up with TRBD2. Per germline, CDR1 ENHRY and CDR2 SYGVKD. This CDR3 has 13 residues. The V and J ends lost 10 bases and 6 bases, in that order; junction bases with no gene match: 9. The CDR3 sequence is CATEGLKINEQFF. DNA of the CDR3: TGTGCCACCGAGGGACTAAAAATCAATGAGCAGTTCTTC.

This clone turned up a few times. J is TRBJ1-2 and V is TRBV6-6; D ambiguous. The CDR3 spans 13 residues. With 6 bases removed from V and 8 bases from J, the gap between germline ends came to 16 bases. Germline V lookup: CDR1 MNHNY, CDR2 SVGAGI (reference sequence). The CDR3 DNA is TGTGCCAGCAGGACTACTGGAGGCGTCGGCTACACCTTC. This encodes CASRTTGGVGYTF.

This clone has at least ten counts. V gene TRBV13 combines with J gene TRBJ2-7; no clear D. This CDR3 is built from 13 residues. Germline V gene data show CDR1 as PRHDT and CDR2 as FYEKMQ (reference sequence). Between the trimmed V and J ends, which lost 0 bases and 4 bases, there was a span of 7 bases. This CDR3 reads CASSLGYGYEQYV. The CDR3 coding sequence is TGTGCCAGCAGCTTAGGTTACGGATACGAGCAGTACGTC.

This clone was picked up a small number of times. The chain has TRBV6-5 and TRBJ1-1, with 9 bases matching TRBD1. Trimming removed 6 bases from V and 11 bases from J; junction bases left unmatched: 13. The CDR3 contains 14 residues. Looked up from germline, CDR1 is MNHEY and CDR2 is SVGAGI. CDR3 residues: CASSRTGARPRAFF. The CDR3, as DNA: TGTGCCAGCAGCCGGACAGGGGCCCGGCCAAGGGCTTTCTTT.

The chain links TRBV10-1 to TRBJ1-2, with 7 bases aligning to TRBD1. After removal of 6 bases from V and 0 bases from J, the junction contained 13 bases not matched to a gene. The germline gives CDR1 WNHNN, CDR2 SYGVQD (reference sequence). The CDR3 has 17 amino acids. In DNA, the CDR3 is TGCGCCAGCAGCCTGAGGGGGACAGACCAGCCTAACTATGGCTACACCTTC. This gives the protein CASSLRGTDQPNYGYTF.

The chain carries TRBV7-6 and TRBJ2-3; no definite D call. This CDR3 contains 15 residues. Trimming pared 3 bases from V and 2 bases from J, leaving 12 bases between. The germline gives CDR1 SGHVS, CDR2 FNYEAQ. The CDR3 is CASSFSPLATDTQYF. The CDR3 DNA reads as TGTGCCAGCAGCTTTTCCCCCCTGGCCACAGATACGCAGTATTTT.

The chain uses TRBV11-2 and TRBJ2-1; the match to TRBD2 covers 10 bases. The CDR3 sequence is 16 residues long. V shed 3 bases and J 3 bases; nucleotides not matched to a gene: 5. Germline V gene data show CDR1 as SGHAT and CDR2 as FQNNGV. Here the CDR3 reads CASSFPPSGSYNEQFF. CDR3 DNA sequence: TGTGCCAGCAGCTTCCCCCCTAGCGGGAGCTACAATGAGCAGTTCTTC.

The gene calls are TRBV4-2 and TRBJ2-1; 9 nucleotides align to TRBD1. V shed 3 bases, J shed 12 bases, and the junction held 15 bases outside the gene matches. This CDR3 contains 16 residues. Germline loops: CDR1 LGHNA, CDR2 YNFKEQ. For the CDR3, the DNA is TGTGCCAGCAGCCAGGAAGCCGGGACAGGGCGGTCTCGGCAGTTCTTC. This encodes CASSQEAGTGRSRQFF.

The table lists this clone with a few counts. V usage is TRBV7-3 and J usage is TRBJ2-1; TRBD2 agrees at 8 bases. Looked up from germline, CDR1 is SGHTA and CDR2 is FQGTGA. Losses at the gene ends were 5 bases for V and 9 bases for J; bases not matched to a gene: 15. The CDR3 is made up of 16 amino acids. CDR3 sequence reads: CASSPESGSWQVEQFF. DNA for the CDR3: TGTGCCAGCAGCCCCGAGAGCGGGAGTTGGCAGGTTGAGCAGTTCTTC. Using reference TRBV7-3 and TRBJ2-1 for the parts outside the CDR3, the full variable domain is GAGVSQTPSNKVTEKGKYVELRCDPISGHTALYWYRQSLGQGPEFLIYFQGTGAADDSGLPNDRFFAVRPEGSVSTLKIQRTERGDSAVYLCASSPESGSWQVEQFFGPGTRLTVL.

V and J are TRBV5-1 and TRBJ1-5; D might be TRBD1 (6 bases). The V gene lost 4 bases and the J gene lost 3 bases, with 14 bases spanning the gap. The germline gives CDR1 SGHRS, CDR2 YFSETQ. This CDR3 is 15 amino acids long. CDR3 sequence: CASSPEAGDNQPQHF. CDR3 nucleotides: TGCGCCAGCAGCCCGGAAGCAGGGGACAATCAGCCCCAGCATTTT. Filled out from reference TRBV5-1 and TRBJ1-5, the complete variable domain reads KAGVTQTPRYLIKTRGQQVTLSCSPISGHRSVSWYQQTPGQGLQFLFEYFSETQRNKGNFPGRFSGRQFSNSRSEMNVSTLELGDSALYLCASSPEAGDNQPQHFGDGTRLSIL.

This clone was counted ten times or more. The gene calls are TRBV4-3 and TRBJ1-6; perhaps TRBD1 as D (6 bases). Germline V lookup: CDR1 LGHNA, CDR2 YSLEER. The CDR3 has 17 residues. The V end was cut by 0 bases, the J end by 10 bases, with 19 bases between. The DNA of the CDR3 is TGCGCCAGCAGCCAAGACCTGGGGGCTATCCTTGGGTCACCCCTCCACTTT. Protein product: CASSQDLGAILGSPLHF.

This clone showed up just a few times. The V gene is TRBV7-3, the J gene TRBJ1-2; D is uncertain. Germline V gives CDR1 SGHTA, CDR2 FQGTGA. V lost 2 bases and J 8 bases, leaving 15 bases between the germline ends. This CDR3 spans 14 amino acids. CDR3 DNA sequence: TGTGCCAGCAGCTTATCTGCTTCAGACGGGGGCTACACCTTC. Residues: CASSLSASDGGYTF.

This clone was counted ten times or more. The rearrangement links TRBV7-2 to TRBJ2-7; 9 bases are a match to TRBD2. The trim removed 5 bases at V and 11 bases at J, leaving 7 bases unmatched. The CDR3 runs 12 residues. CDR1 and CDR2 (germline): SGHTA, FQGNSA. The chain's CDR3 is CASSILAGQEYF. The CDR3 DNA reads as TGTGCCAGCAGCATCCTAGCGGGGCAGGAGTACTTC.

The rearrangement joins TRBV10-3 to TRBJ2-2, with 7 bases lining up with TRBD1. The CDR3 contains 14 residues. The V and J ends lost 4 bases and 1 base, in that order; junction bases with no gene match: 0. Germline CDR1 ENHRY, CDR2 SYGVKD. CDR3 DNA: TGTGCCATCAGTGGGACAGGGAACACCGGGGAGCTGTTTTTT. Residues: CAISGTGNTGELFF.

This clone was observed a few times. The chain uses TRBV29-1 and TRBJ1-5, with D perhaps TRBD1 (5 bases). The CDR3 totals 13 residues. V lost 6 bases to trimming and J lost 4 bases, with 13 bases between them. Germline assignment: CDR1 SQVTM and CDR2 ANQGSEA. The CDR3 reads CSVGQNLNQPQHF. The DNA for the CDR3 is TGCAGCGTGGGGCAAAACCTAAATCAGCCCCAGCATTTT.

This chain joins TRBV7-2 and TRBJ2-6; maybe TRBD1 (6 bases). Germline V gene data show CDR1 as SGHTA and CDR2 as FQGNSA. The CDR3 consists of 15 residues. V was shortened by 8 bases and J by 3 bases, with 14 bases between the two germline ends. This CDR3 is CASRQQGFGANVLTF. The CDR3 DNA follows: TGTGCCAGCCGCCAACAGGGATTTGGGGCCAACGTCCTGACTTTC.

This clone was seen only once. J is TRBJ2-1 and V is TRBV7-3; no reliable D call. Per germline, CDR1 SGHTA and CDR2 FQGTGA. CDR3 length equals 14 residues. V was cut by 3 bases and J by 4 bases, with 10 bases left in between. The CDR3 here is CASSLNTAYNEQFF. The DNA of the CDR3 is TGTGCCAGCAGCTTGAACACCGCGTACAATGAGCAGTTCTTC.